These 11 T cell receptor beta chains share one sample of origin, sequenced in a study of OX40 agonist ivuxolimab in advanced cancers. Repertoires were generated with immunoSEQ multiplex PCR, while TCRdb's copy carries only in-frame clones and drops some. The profile shows fewer than 100,000 clones, under 90% of them singletons. The source material was CD4+ or CD8+ T cells sorted from blood, sampled in a trial of the OX40 agonist ivuxolimab. The receptors derive from an adult with an advanced solid tumor such as melanoma, head and neck, liver or kidney cancer.

This clone was picked up one time. The CDR3 loop reads CASSLSRPGLAYEQYF. DNA for the CDR3: TGTGCCAGCAGCTTGTCGCGGCCGGGACTAGCCTACGAGCAGTACTTC. This chain uses TRBV28 with TRBJ2-7; TRBD2 aligns across 8 bases. This CDR3 comprises 16 residues. CDR1 and CDR2 (germline): MDHEN, SYDVKM. The junction had 12 bases not matched to a gene; V was cut back by 6 bases and J by 2 bases. Based on the CDR3 plus reference TRBV28 and TRBJ2-7, the full variable domain is DVKVTQSSRYLVKRTGEKVFLECVQDMDHENMFWYRQDPGLGLRLIYFSYDVKMKEKGDIPEGYSVSREKKERFSLILESASTNQTSMYLCASSLSRPGLAYEQYFGPGTRLTVT.

The rearrangement joins TRBV6-5 to TRBJ2-7; 7 bases line up with TRBD1. V shed 2 bases and J 13 bases; nucleotides not matched to a gene: 5. Germline CDR1 is MNHEY and CDR2 is SVGAGI. The CDR3 loop spans 11 amino acids. The chain's CDR3 is CASSYKGAVYV. The CDR3 DNA follows: TGTGCCAGCAGTTACAAGGGGGCGGTATACGTC.

V usage is TRBV4-2 and J usage is TRBJ2-2, with TRBD2 as a possible D gene (5 bases). Looked up from germline, CDR1 is LGHNA and CDR2 is YNFKEQ. V was cut by 0 bases and J by 5 bases, with 10 bases left in between. The CDR3 covers 15 residues. CDR3 protein: CASSQESRETGELFF. The DNA for the CDR3 is TGTGCCAGCAGCCAAGAGAGTCGGGAAACCGGGGAGCTGTTTTTT.

The rearrangement joins TRBV5-1 to TRBJ1-4, with TRBD1 matching 7 bases. Germline CDR1 SGHRS, CDR2 YFSETQ. There are 13 residues in the CDR3. With V trimmed by 0 bases and J by 11 bases, 4 bases remained unmatched. The CDR3 nucleotides read TGCGCCAGCAGCTTGGAATCAGGGGGGAAACTGTTTTTT. Residues: CASSLESGGKLFF.

The rearrangement uses TRBV7-9 and TRBJ1-3; D is unclear. The CDR3 totals 14 residues. Germline V gene lookup returns CDR1 SEHNR and CDR2 FQNEAQ (reference sequence). Trimming removed 7 bases from V and 0 bases from J, with 10 bases in between. The CDR3 coding sequence is TGTGCCAGCACCTCATCCCTCTCTGGAAACACCATATATTTT. As protein: CASTSSLSGNTIYF.

The V gene is TRBV4-3, the J gene TRBJ1-2; no definite D call. Looked up from germline, CDR1 is LGHNA and CDR2 is YSLEER. This CDR3 is built from 15 residues. Trimming removed 0 bases at V and 7 bases at J, with 15 bases between. The DNA for the CDR3 is TGCGCCAGCAGCCAAGATTACACTGACACCCGTGGCTACACCTTC. It is translated as CASSQDYTDTRGYTF.

The rearrangement uses TRBV5-1 and TRBJ1-5; 7 nucleotides align to TRBD1. Per the germline V gene, CDR1 is SGHRS and CDR2 is YFSETQ. After removal of 5 bases from V and 3 bases from J, the junction contained 8 bases not matched to a gene. The CDR3 is made up of 15 amino acids. Here the CDR3 reads CASRRDSTYNQPQHF. In nucleotides, the CDR3 is TGCGCCAGCAGAAGGGACAGTACTTACAATCAGCCCCAGCATTTT.

The chain combines TRBV5-5 with TRBJ2-7, with TRBD2 identical over 7 bases. This CDR3 has 13 residues. Looked up from germline, CDR1 is SGHKS and CDR2 is YYEKEE (reference sequence). After removal of 3 bases from V and 4 bases from J, the junction contained 4 bases not matched to a gene. The CDR3 DNA is TGTGCCAGCAGCTCAATCGGGGGGTACGAGCAGTACTTC. This sequence encodes CASSSIGGYEQYF.

Concerning this clone: The same CDR3 can be traced to other DNA sequences in this sample. V usage is TRBV13 and J usage is TRBJ2-7, with D tentatively TRBD1 (6 bases). V was pared by 3 bases and J by 5 bases, with 11 bases between. CDR3 length: 13 residues. Germline V gene lookup returns CDR1 PRHDT and CDR2 FYEKMQ (reference sequence). The CDR3 loop reads CASSFRGVHEQYV. CDR3 in DNA: TGTGCCAGCAGCTTCAGGGGAGTCCACGAGCAGTACGTC.

The chain carries TRBV21-1 and TRBJ1-3; the table names TRBD1, a call not compared with the DNA. TRBV21-1 has pseudogene status. CDR3 length equals 15 residues. CDR3 nucleotides: TGTGCCAGCAGCACTACAGGTTTCGCTGGAAACACCATATATTTT. As protein: CASSTTGFAGNTIYF.

The chain joins TRBV29-1 to TRBJ2-1, with 8 nucleotides matching TRBD2. Germline V gene sequence: CDR1 SQVTM, CDR2 ANQGSEA. V trimming: 7 bases; J trimming: 6 bases; junction bases outside the gene matches: 11. This CDR3 has 14 residues. This chain's CDR3 is CSASKGLDANEQFF. The CDR3 region has the DNA TGCAGCGCCTCGAAGGGACTAGATGCCAATGAGCAGTTCTTC.